The present TCR beta chain was sequenced within a study of Ad26.COV2.S vaccination and SARS-CoV-2 variants. The study's findings and limits: Similar non-spike TCR breadth was seen in vaccine and placebo recipients. Reportedly, spike-specific CD8+ and CD4+ T cell responses achieved substantial breadth once vaccination had taken place. Quantification of TCR breadth and depth may have yielded underestimates of total T cell responses. Recipients given vaccine exceeded placebo recipients in spike-specific TCR breadth.

With respect to this clone: The antigen is undetermined.

This CDR3 spans 13 amino acids. V lost 6 bases and J 4 bases, leaving 12 bases between the germline ends. Profiling relied on immunoSEQ multiplex PCR, and the TCRdb table lists in-frame clones only, not all of them. This sample has some 350,000 clones, with approximately 90% found just once. The TCR comes from a human donor who had recovered from COVID-19. The chain has TRBV12-3 or TRBV12-4 and TRBJ1-1; D is uncertain. Here the sequenced sample was peripheral blood, taken after recovery from COVID-19. The CDR3 spells CASSPGKSTEAFF. As DNA, the CDR3 is TGTGCCAGCAGCCCGGGGAAGTCCACTGAAGCTTTCTTT.